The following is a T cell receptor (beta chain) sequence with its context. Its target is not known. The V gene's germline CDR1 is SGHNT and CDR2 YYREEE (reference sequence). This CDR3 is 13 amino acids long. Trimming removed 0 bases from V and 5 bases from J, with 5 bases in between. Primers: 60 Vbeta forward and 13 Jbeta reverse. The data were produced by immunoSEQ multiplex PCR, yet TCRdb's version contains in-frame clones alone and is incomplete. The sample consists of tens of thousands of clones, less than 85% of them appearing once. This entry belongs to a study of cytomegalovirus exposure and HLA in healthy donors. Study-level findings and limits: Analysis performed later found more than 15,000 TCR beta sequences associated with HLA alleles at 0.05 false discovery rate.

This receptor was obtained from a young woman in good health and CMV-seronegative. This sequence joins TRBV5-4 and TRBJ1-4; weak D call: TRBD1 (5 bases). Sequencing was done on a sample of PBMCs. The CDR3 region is CASSLDRNEKLFF. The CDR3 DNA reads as TGTGCCAGCAGCTTGGACAGGAATGAAAAACTGTTTTTT.